This T cell receptor beta chain was found in a study of cytomegalovirus exposure and HLA in healthy donors. Notes on the study in general: In a later analysis, productive TCRs from donors in an Asian-associated ancestry cluster reportedly carried fewer N-insertions than the cohort mean. It was 150 or so TCR beta chains that were listed as cytomegalovirus-associated. Immune exposure data for these donors was limited to CMV serostatus. In a later analysis, TCR beta V- and J-gene trimming showed a link to a missense DCLRE1C variant.

A multiplex PCR was run with 60 Vbeta primers and 13 Jbeta primers. Clones were sequenced by immunoSEQ multiplex PCR, and TCRdb holds only the in-frame ones, with some missing. The table has tens of thousands of clones, roughly 77% seen once. Germline V gene lookup returns CDR1 MDHEN and CDR2 SYDVKM. Germline trimming cut 4 bases from V and 6 bases from J; bases unmatched to any gene: 11. The CDR3 spans 15 residues. About this clone: Antigen specificity is unknown.

This clonotype was sampled from a woman aged 40 to 55 in good health and CMV-seropositive. The sequenced sample consisted of PBMCs. This chain uses TRBV28 with TRBJ2-7; 8 bases are shared with TRBD2. The CDR3 nucleotides read TGTGCCAGCAGTTCCCGGGCGGGAGGTAAGGGCGAGCAGTACTTC. It codes for CASSSRAGGKGEQYF.